This T cell receptor (beta chain) was sequenced during a study of circulating CD8 cells and anti-PD-1 response in melanoma. Germline values: CDR1 SGHTA, CDR2 FQGNSA. V lost 0 bases to trimming and J lost 6 bases; unmatched junction nucleotides: 14. The CDR3 has 18 amino acids. From live CD3+CD8+TCRalphabeta+ cells, four PD-1 and/or TIGIT subsets were sorted. By share, this clonotype ranks as medium-sized (0.01 to 0.1%). Its target is unknown. Findings of the study overall: Published repertoire comparisons used only baseline and M1 samples from a small cohort with few responders. Diversity ranked highest in DNEG and lowest in TIGIT subsets. Tumor reactivity was tested by peptide assays on expanded sorted subsets.

Each library started from about 14 ng of total RNA using the QIAseq Immune Repertoire TCR panel. MiXCR, run by TCRdb on the reads, gives a single entry per CDR3 protein. Here the sample spans about 790 distinct CDR3 sequences, 13% being singletons. The TCR originated in a human donor with melanoma. V gene TRBV7-2 combines with J gene TRBJ2-7; 10 nucleotides line up with TRBD1. Sequenced material: CD8+ T cells from PBMCs, taken at baseline or after one month of anti-PD-1 therapy (not recorded which). The CDR3 here is CASSLALGQGEVVSEQYF. CDR3 in DNA: TGTGCCAGCAGCTTAGCGCTTGGACAGGGGGAGGTAGTAAGCGAGCAGTACTTC.